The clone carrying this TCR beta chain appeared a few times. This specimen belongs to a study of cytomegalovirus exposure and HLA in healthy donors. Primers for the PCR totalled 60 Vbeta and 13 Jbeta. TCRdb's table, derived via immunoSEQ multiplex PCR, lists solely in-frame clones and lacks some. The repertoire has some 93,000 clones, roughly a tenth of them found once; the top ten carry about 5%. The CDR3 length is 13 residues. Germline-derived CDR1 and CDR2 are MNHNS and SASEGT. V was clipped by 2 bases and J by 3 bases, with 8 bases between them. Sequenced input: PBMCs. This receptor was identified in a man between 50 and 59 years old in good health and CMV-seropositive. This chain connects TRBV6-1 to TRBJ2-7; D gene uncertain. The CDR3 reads CASSEWALYEQYF. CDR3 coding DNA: TGTGCCAGCAGTGAATGGGCCCTCTACGAGCAGTACTTC.